This T cell receptor (beta chain) was obtained from a study of blood T cell repertoires in COVID-19 (dated by TCRdb to about 2020). Describing the broader study: Collaborator samples came from the United States, Italy and Spain and covered acute and convalescent phases of COVID-19. The material from the prospective study consisted of cDNA or gDNA derived from T cells, B-cell-depleted T cells, or PBMCs. A de-identified subject ID, COVID-19 status, age in years and sex were almost always included in the sample metadata. Subjects who had been exposed to COVID-19, were actively infected with it, or had recovered from it provided the deeply sampled blood TCRbeta repertoires that made up the dataset. The repertoires were released in a freely available public database intended as a resource for research on the immune response to SARS-CoV-2. Samples were obtained from the ongoing ImmuneRACE study (first 160 participants) and from some 1,300 subjects provided by 6 global collaborators. Where HLA class I and class II types were available, the types were taken from metadata supplied by the sample provider, not from assay-based typing. Broad study findings and their caveats: How much clinical and demographic metadata was included differed by source and by participant, and the metadata was provided uncurated.

Each collaborating institution followed its own protocols to collect whole blood in K2EDTA tubes. For TCRbeta analysis, collaborator samples were shipped as frozen whole blood, as isolated PBMCs, or as DNA extracted from either sample type. The CDR3 has 16 amino acids, counting the end cysteine and phenylalanine. This entry keeps only the CDR3 DNA: 48 bases, framed from base 1. The CDR1 and CDR2 encoded by the germline V gene (reference sequence) are MNHEY and SMNVEV. Relative to germline, V is 5 bases shorter and J is 1 base shorter, with 15 bases between their ends. In the case of this clone: No antigen is known for it. There are no base qualities to consult, and no much larger clone falls within one base.

TCRbeta CDR3 regions were amplified from genomic DNA by means of the immunoSEQ Assay, a bias-controlled multiplex PCR. Processing in the source paper ran as follows. The number of nucleated cells in each sample was estimated by amplification of reference gene primers within the assay. To quantify the absolute abundance of each unique TCRbeta CDR3 rearrangement, sequence reads were collapsed and filtered. For each sample, productive Simpson clonality was calculated as the square root of Simpson's diversity index over productive rearrangements. Not all clones reach the TCRdb copy of this immuneACCESS table, which keeps in-frame sequences only. Checked studies attribute under half of the gap to unresolved V genes and leave the rest unexplained. The V and J calls and clone size were taken over from that table, and D and trimming were inferred from the DNA. The sample includes 90,000 to 100,000 clones, with around 84% observed a single time. Roughly 40% of the sample is held by the ten biggest clonotypes.

The clonotype comes from a man at least 80 years old with acute or convalescent COVID-19. Recombination joined TRBV27 with TRBJ2-1, with TRBD2 perhaps the D gene, on 6 matching bases. Specimen: peripheral blood. The CDR3 region has the sequence CASSPHGSGSYNEQFF. The nucleotide sequence reads as follows: TGTGCCAGCAGTCCCCATGGTAGCGGTTCCTACAATGAGCAGTTCTTC.